This T cell receptor (beta chain) was obtained from a study of molecular identifiers for immune sequencing clone quantification. In TCRdb, the PCR reads were re-called with MiXCR into one record per CDR3 protein. The table includes hundreds of thousands of distinct CDR3 sequences, about 25% detected once. This clonotype was counted many times. Germline CDR1 is SGHRS and CDR2 is YFSETQ. This CDR3 contains 16 residues. J gave up 6 bases and V 4 bases, and 13 bases lay outside the gene matches. The V gene is TRBV5-1, the J gene TRBJ2-3, with 8 bases fitting TRBD2. Input material: naive CD8+ T cells from blood, with Jurkat cell RNA spiked in. The subset denotes: FACS-sorted CD8+CD4-CCR7+CD45RA+ naive T cells. The sequence derives from a human donor in good health. Some libraries in this study had Jurkat cell RNA spiked in. CDR3 loop: CASSDSGVQLGDTQYF. The CDR3, as DNA: TGCGCCAGCAGCGATAGCGGGGTCCAATTAGGGGATACGCAGTATTTT. Together with reference TRBV5-1 and TRBJ2-3, the CDR3 gives the full variable domain: KAGVTQTPRYLIKTRGQQVTLSCSPISGHRSVSWYQQTPGQGLQFLFEYFSETQRNKGNFPGRFSGRQFSNSRSEMNVSTLELGDSALYLCASSDSGVQLGDTQYFGPGTRLTVL.